The 8 T cell receptor beta chains listed next were all sequenced from one sample in a study of OX40 agonist ivuxolimab in advanced cancers. The table came from immunoSEQ multiplex PCR; TCRdb's copy has only in-frame clones and leaves some out. Found here are tens of thousands of clones, roughly nine tenths of them singletons; the top ten hold 5.5% to 7.5%. Sequenced here: CD4+ or CD8+ T cells sorted from blood, sampled in a trial of the OX40 agonist ivuxolimab. The receptor set was obtained from an adult with an advanced solid tumor such as melanoma, head and neck, liver or kidney cancer.

In this sample, this clone turned up a few times. The rearrangement uses TRBV7-9 and TRBJ2-5, with 12 positions matching TRBD2. Germline CDR1 reads SEHNR; CDR2 reads FQNEAQ (reference sequence). J gave up 4 bases and V 1 base, and 1 base lay outside the gene matches. This CDR3 is 15 amino acids long. As DNA, the CDR3 is TGTGCCAGCAGCTTAGAACTAGCGGGAGGAGAGACCCAGTACTTC. It is translated as CASSLELAGGETQYF.

The rearrangement joins TRBV6-6 to TRBJ1-6, with 12 positions matching TRBD1. Germline V gene sequence: CDR1 MNHNY, CDR2 SVGAGI (reference sequence). V was pared by 8 bases and J by 5 bases, with 7 bases of the junction left unmatched. The CDR3 has 16 amino acids. CDR3 DNA: TGTGCCAGCGGATCCGGGACAGGGGGCAATAATTCACCCCTCCACTTT. It yields the protein CASGSGTGGNNSPLHF.

The V gene is TRBV18, the J gene TRBJ2-1; the D gene could be TRBD1 or TRBD2 (5 bases each). Germline V CDR1 and CDR2: KGHSH, LQKENI. CDR3 length: 13 residues. The V gene lost 2 bases and the J gene lost 5 bases, with 7 bases spanning the gap. In DNA, the CDR3 is TGTGCCAGCTCACCATGGGGGAACAATGAGCAGTTCTTC. It specifies CASSPWGNNEQFF.

The V call is TRBV19, the J call TRBJ1-1, with TRBD1 as a possible D gene (5 bases). The germline V gene has CDR1 LNHDA and CDR2 SQIVND (reference sequence). This CDR3 contains 14 residues. V lost 1 base and J 1 base, leaving 7 bases between the germline ends. The CDR3 bases are TGTGCCAGTAGTATAGTTGGGGGGAACACTGAAGCTTTCTTT. It is translated as CASSIVGGNTEAFF.

The V and J genes are TRBV5-6 and TRBJ1-6, with D unresolved. Trimming removed 2 bases at V and 10 bases at J, with 10 bases between. Looked up from germline, CDR1 is SGHDT and CDR2 is YYEEEE. CDR3 size: 13 residues. The CDR3, as DNA: TGTGCCAGCAGCTTAGGGTCAGGCTCACCCCTCCACTTT. It specifies CASSLGSGSPLHF.

The genes are TRBV19 and TRBJ2-2, with 10 bases lining up with TRBD2. V gave up 1 base and J gave up 7 bases; unmatched junction bases: 9. Germline values: CDR1 LNHDA, CDR2 SQIVND (reference sequence). The CDR3 covers 17 residues. The CDR3 reads CASSIAPSGGDNGELFF. The CDR3, as DNA: TGTGCCAGTAGTATAGCTCCCAGCGGGGGGGATAACGGGGAGCTGTTTTTT.

The V gene is TRBV5-1, the J gene TRBJ2-1; 7 bases agree with TRBD1. The germline V gene encodes CDR1 SGHRS and CDR2 YFSETQ. The junction had 3 bases not matched to a gene; V was cut back by 0 bases and J by 9 bases. The CDR3 is made up of 13 amino acids. The CDR3 DNA is TGCGCCAGCAGCTTGGGAGACAGGGTTGAGCAGTTCTTC. This sequence encodes CASSLGDRVEQFF.

V and J are TRBV7-9 and TRBJ1-1, with D unclear. Trimming pared 4 bases from V and 4 bases from J, leaving 13 bases between. The CDR3 is 14 amino acids. The germline CDR1 and CDR2 sequences are SEHNR and FQNEAQ (reference sequence). The CDR3 bases are TGTGCCAGCAGCTCAAGCATAGCCTTCACTGAAGCTTTCTTT. Its translation: CASSSSIAFTEAFF.